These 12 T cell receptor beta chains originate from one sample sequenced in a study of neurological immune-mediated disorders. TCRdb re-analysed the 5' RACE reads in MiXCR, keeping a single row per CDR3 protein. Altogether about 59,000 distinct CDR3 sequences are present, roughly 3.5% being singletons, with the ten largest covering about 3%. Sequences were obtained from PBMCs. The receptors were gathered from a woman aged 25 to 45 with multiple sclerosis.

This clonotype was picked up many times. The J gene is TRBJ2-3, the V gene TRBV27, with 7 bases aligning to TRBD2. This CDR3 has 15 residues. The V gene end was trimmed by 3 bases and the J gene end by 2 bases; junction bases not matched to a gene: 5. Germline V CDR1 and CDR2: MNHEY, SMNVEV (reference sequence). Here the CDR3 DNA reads TGTGCCAGCAGTTTTTCCAGACTAGCCACAGATACGCAGTATTTT. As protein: CASSFSRLATDTQYF.

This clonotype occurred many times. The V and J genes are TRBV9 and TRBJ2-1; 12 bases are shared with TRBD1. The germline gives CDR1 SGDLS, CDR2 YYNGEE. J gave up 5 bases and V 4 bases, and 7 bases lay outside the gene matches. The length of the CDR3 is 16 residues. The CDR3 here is CASSTTGTGGHNEQFF. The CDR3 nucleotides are TGTGCCAGCAGCACTACCGGGACAGGGGGCCACAATGAGCAGTTCTTC.

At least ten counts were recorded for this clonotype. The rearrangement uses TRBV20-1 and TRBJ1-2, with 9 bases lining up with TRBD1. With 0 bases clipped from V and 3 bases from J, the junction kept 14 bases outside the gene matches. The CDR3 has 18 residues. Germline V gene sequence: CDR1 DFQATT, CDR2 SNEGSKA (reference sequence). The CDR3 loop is CSARDLGTGKTGDYGYTF. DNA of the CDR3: TGCAGTGCTAGAGATCTCGGGACAGGGAAAACTGGGGACTATGGCTACACCTTC.

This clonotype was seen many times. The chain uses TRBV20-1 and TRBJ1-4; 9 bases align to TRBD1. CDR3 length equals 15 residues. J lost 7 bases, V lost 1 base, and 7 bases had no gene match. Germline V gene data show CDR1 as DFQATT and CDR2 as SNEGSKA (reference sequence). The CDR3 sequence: CSARGRTGEGEKLFF. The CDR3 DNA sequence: TGCAGTGCTAGAGGGAGGACAGGGGAAGGTGAAAAACTGTTTTTT.

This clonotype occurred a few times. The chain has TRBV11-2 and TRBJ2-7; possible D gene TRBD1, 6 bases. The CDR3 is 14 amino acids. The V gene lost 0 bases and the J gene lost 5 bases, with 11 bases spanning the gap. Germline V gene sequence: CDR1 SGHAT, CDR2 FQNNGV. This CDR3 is CASSLDGRGNEQYF. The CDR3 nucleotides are TGTGCCAGCAGCTTAGACGGAAGGGGGAACGAGCAGTACTTC.

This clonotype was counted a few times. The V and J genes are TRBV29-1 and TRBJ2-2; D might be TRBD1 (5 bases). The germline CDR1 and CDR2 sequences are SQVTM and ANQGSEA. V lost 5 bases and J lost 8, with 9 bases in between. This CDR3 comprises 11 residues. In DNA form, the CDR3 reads TGCAGCGTTCAATCAGGGGGGGAGCTGTTTTTT. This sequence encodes CSVQSGGELFF.

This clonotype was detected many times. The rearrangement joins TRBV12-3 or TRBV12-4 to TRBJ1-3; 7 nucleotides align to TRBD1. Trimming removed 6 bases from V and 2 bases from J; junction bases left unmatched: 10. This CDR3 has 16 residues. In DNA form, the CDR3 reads TGTGCCAGCAGACGGGACAGCCTGGGGGCTGGAAACACCATATATTTT. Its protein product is CASRRDSLGAGNTIYF.

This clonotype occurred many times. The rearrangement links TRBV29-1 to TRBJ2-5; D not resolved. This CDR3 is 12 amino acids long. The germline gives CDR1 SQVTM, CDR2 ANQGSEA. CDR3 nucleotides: TGCAGTGCCGGCTTAGCCCAAGAGACCCAGTACTTC. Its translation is CSAGLAQETQYF.

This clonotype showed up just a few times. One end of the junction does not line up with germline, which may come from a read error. CDR3 coding DNA: TGTGCCAGCAGTTACTCGATCGGGGAAACAAAGCGTTTT. Its protein product is CASSYSIGETKRF. V and J are TRBV6-5 and TRBJ2-3; D may be TRBD2 (5 bases). The CDR3 loop spans 13 amino acids. CDR1 and CDR2 (germline): MNHEY, SVGAGI.

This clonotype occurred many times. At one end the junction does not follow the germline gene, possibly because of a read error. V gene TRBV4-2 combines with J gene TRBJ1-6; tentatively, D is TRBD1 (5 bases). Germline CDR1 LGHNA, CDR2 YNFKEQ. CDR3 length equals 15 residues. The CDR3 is CASSQVKGSNSPLNF. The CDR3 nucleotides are TGTGCCAGCAGCCAAGTCAAGGGGAGCAATTCACCCCTCAACTTT.

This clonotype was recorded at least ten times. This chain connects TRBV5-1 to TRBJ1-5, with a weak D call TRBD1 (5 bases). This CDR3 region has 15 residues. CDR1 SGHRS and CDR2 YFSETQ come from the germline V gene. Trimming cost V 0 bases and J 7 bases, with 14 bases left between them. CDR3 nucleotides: TGCGCCAGCAGCTTGGGTCCAGGGTTGGGGCAGCCCCAGCATTTT. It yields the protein CASSLGPGLGQPQHF.

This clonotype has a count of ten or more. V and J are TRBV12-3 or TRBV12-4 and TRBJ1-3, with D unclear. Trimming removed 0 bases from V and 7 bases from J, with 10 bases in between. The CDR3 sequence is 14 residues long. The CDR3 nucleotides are TGTGCCAGCAGTTTAGCGACGGTTGGCAACACCATATATTTT. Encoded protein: CASSLATVGNTIYF.